This TCR beta chain was recorded in a study of shared clonotypes between healthy human individuals. Study processing details: Filtering differed for immunoSEQ, which gave only junction sequences without quality scores. Generated by immunoSEQ multiplex PCR, the TCRdb table keeps only in-frame clones and is missing some. V and J calls plus clone size are reproduced from that table; the DNA served to infer D and trimming. The sample carries around 1,900,000 clones, approximately 92% recorded once. The CDR3 length is 16 residues. V dropped 0 bases and J dropped 7; count of bases not matched to a gene: 7. CDR1 and CDR2 (germline): SGHNT, YENEEA. On this clone: Its antigen remains unknown.

General study points: Naive subsets, compared against memory subsets, generally had larger estimated richness values.

Naive CD8 populations comprised CD45RO-negative cells positively selected for CCR7, excluding terminally differentiated effector memory CD45RA+ cells. The sequence was obtained from a young man in good health. Some clones in this sample may be carry-over from other donors' samples. This rearrangement joins TRBV11-3 to TRBJ2-1; the match to TRBD2 covers 9 bases. Sequenced sample: naive CD8+ T cells from PBMCs. The CDR3 loop is CASSLDSWREGNEQFF. CDR3 nucleotides: TGTGCCAGCAGCTTAGATAGCTGGCGGGAGGGAAATGAGCAGTTCTTC. Based on the CDR3 plus reference TRBV11-3 and TRBJ2-1, the full variable domain is EAGVVQSPRYKIIEKKQPVAFWCNPISGHNTLYWYLQNLGQGPELLIRYENEEAVDDSQLPKDRFSAERLKGVDSTLKIQPAELGDSAVYLCASSLDSWREGNEQFFGPGTRLTVL.